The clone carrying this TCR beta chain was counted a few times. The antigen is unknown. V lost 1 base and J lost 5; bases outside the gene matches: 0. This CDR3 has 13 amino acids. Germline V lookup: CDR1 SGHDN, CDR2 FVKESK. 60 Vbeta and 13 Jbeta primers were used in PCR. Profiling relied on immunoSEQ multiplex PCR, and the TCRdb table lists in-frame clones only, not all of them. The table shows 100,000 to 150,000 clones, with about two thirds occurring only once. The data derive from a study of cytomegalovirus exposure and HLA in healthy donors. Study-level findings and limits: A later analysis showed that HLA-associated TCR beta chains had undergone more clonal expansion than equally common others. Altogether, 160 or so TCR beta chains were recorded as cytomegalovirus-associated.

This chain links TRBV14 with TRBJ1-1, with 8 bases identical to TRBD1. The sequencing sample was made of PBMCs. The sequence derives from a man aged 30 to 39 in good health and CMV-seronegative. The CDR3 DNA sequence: TGTGCCAGCAGCCAAGGACAGGGGACTGAAGCTTTCTTT. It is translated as CASSQGQGTEAFF.